The 10 T cell receptor beta chains reported below all come from one sample, sequenced in a study of shared clonotypes between healthy human individuals (dated by TCRdb to about 2020). The library was produced with the immunoSEQ multiplex PCR assay. This is the immuneACCESS table as TCRdb keeps it, with only in-frame sequences that have V and J called. A part of the clones is gone; compared with another copy, unresolved V genes explain less than half, and the rest is unexplained. For this sample the table gives around 1,100,000 clones, of which around three quarters were detected only once. About 0.94% of the sample is taken by the ten largest. The sample consisted of memory CD4+ T cells from PBMCs. The label giving this sample's cell subset or site can be read as: CD45RA-negative fraction. These receptors were taken from a man aged 18 to 30 in good health. Some clones in this sample may be carry-over from other donors' samples.

Remarks on this clone: The same CDR3 also results from other DNA sequences found in this sample. CDR3 sequence: CASSLTGANYGYTF. Written as DNA, the CDR3 is TGTGCCAGCAGTTTAACAGGAGCTAACTATGGCTACACCTTC. The rearrangement joins TRBV28 to TRBJ1-2; weak D call: TRBD1 (5 bases). Germline V gene sequence: CDR1 MDHEN, CDR2 SYDVKM. With 2 bases removed from V and 0 bases from J, the gap between germline ends came to 7 bases. This CDR3 comprises 14 residues.

This clone was recorded once. The chain combines TRBV9 with TRBJ2-3; weak D call: TRBD2 (6 bases). The CDR3 spans 16 residues. V dropped 3 bases and J dropped 0 bases, with 14 bases sitting between them. The V gene's germline CDR1 is SGDLS and CDR2 YYNGEE. CDR3 DNA sequence: TGTGCCAGCAGCGGCCGGGGCAGCGGGAGCACAGATACGCAGTATTTT. Residues: CASSGRGSGSTDTQYF.

The J gene is TRBJ1-5, the V gene TRBV10-3; D not resolved. V was cut by 3 bases and J by 0 bases, with 6 bases left in between. Germline V gene sequence: CDR1 ENHRY, CDR2 SYGVKD. The CDR3 loop spans 14 amino acids. CDR3 bases: TGTGCCATCAGTGAAAGGTTTAGCAATCAGCCCCAGCATTTT. As protein: CAISERFSNQPQHF.

This clone has a count of ten or more. The chain joins TRBV27 to TRBJ1-4; D perhaps matches TRBD1 (6 bases). Trimming left V 6 bases short and J 2 bases short, with 16 bases between. The germline V gene encodes CDR1 MNHEY and CDR2 SMNVEV (reference sequence). The CDR3 length is 16 residues. The CDR3 DNA follows: TGTGCCAGCAGGGCCGGTGGGCAGGGGACTAATGAAAAACTGTTTTTT. This gives the protein CASRAGGQGTNEKLFF.

This chain links TRBV6-5 with TRBJ2-5; 7 bases line up with TRBD1. The CDR3 spans 11 residues. CDR1 and CDR2 (germline): MNHEY, SVGAGI. V shed 8 bases and J 5 bases; nucleotides not matched to a gene: 2. The CDR3 DNA reads as TGTGCCAGCTTCAGGGGGGAGACCCAGTACTTC. This codes for CASFRGETQYF.

V and J are TRBV15 and TRBJ2-7; 7 positions match TRBD2. CDR1 and CDR2 (germline): LNHNV, YYDKDF (reference sequence). This CDR3 is built from 15 residues. J lost 2 bases, V lost 0 bases, and 4 bases had no gene match. In DNA, the CDR3 is TGTGCCACCAGCAGAGACCCTAGCGGAACCTACGAGCAGTACTTC. Translation: CATSRDPSGTYEQYF.

This sequence joins TRBV6-1 and TRBJ2-3; weak D call: TRBD1 (5 bases). CDR3 length: 15 residues. Germline loops: CDR1 MNHNS, CDR2 SASEGT. The V end lost 2 bases, the J end lost 2 bases, and 11 bases lay between the germline ends. The CDR3 nucleotides are TGTGCCAGCAGTGAAATACCAGGGTACACAGATACGCAGTATTTT. Its translation is CASSEIPGYTDTQYF.

This clone came up a few times. The chain recombines TRBV6-5 with TRBJ1-4; D unclear. The CDR3 runs 15 residues. Per the germline V gene, CDR1 is MNHEY and CDR2 is SVGAGI. Trimming removed 0 bases at V and 0 bases at J, with 5 bases between. In DNA, the CDR3 is TGTGCCAGCAGTTACTCCTATGCAACTAATGAAAAACTGTTTTTT. As protein: CASSYSYATNEKLFF.

This clone was seen a single time. The CDR3 nucleotides read TGTGCCAGTAGTATTAGAGGGGCAACGGGAGAGACCCAGTACTTC. It is translated as CASSIRGATGETQYF. V gene TRBV19 combines with J gene TRBJ2-5; D is possibly TRBD1 or TRBD2 (5 bases each). The V end lost 3 bases, the J end lost 4 bases, and 15 bases lay between the germline ends. Germline V lookup: CDR1 LNHDA, CDR2 SQIVND (reference sequence). The CDR3 covers 15 residues.

The genes are TRBV6-1 and TRBJ2-1; D is possibly TRBD1 or TRBD2 (6 bases each). Germline V CDR1 and CDR2: MNHNS, SASEGT. This CDR3 contains 13 residues. The V and J ends lost 7 bases and 6 bases respectively, with 13 bases between them. The CDR3 coding sequence is TGTGCCAGCACCCAACAGGGAGGCAATGAGCAGTTCTTC. Translated, it gives CASTQQGGNEQFF.